This T cell receptor beta chain appears in the sequencing data of a study of blood T cell repertoires in COVID-19. Study-wide background: Sites in the United States, Italy and Spain provided acute and convalescent COVID-19 samples. The cDNA or gDNA used as material had been derived from T cells, B-cell-depleted T cells, or PBMCs.

This clone was seen just once. CDR1 LGHDT and CDR2 YNNKEL come from the germline V gene (reference sequence). Trimming removed 0 bases from V and 6 bases from J, with 14 bases in between. The CDR3 is 16 residues long. Original processing methods: Amplification of reference gene primers was used by the study to estimate nucleated cell counts. The table came from immunoSEQ multiplex PCR; TCRdb's copy has only in-frame clones and leaves some out. That table supplies the V and J calls and clone size; D and trimming were determined from the DNA. The profile covers approximately 65,000 clones, with roughly 92% appearing a single time and about 3% taken by the ten largest.

Sequencing was done on a sample of peripheral blood. The chain links TRBV3-1 (or the pseudogene TRBV3-2) to TRBJ2-2; weak D call: TRBD1 (6 bases). This receptor was obtained from a man aged 65 to 85 with active COVID-19. CDR3: CASSQESRGFPGELFF. CDR3 sequence (DNA): TGTGCCAGCAGCCAAGAATCCAGGGGATTCCCCGGGGAGCTGTTTTTT.